Shown below are 32 T cell receptor beta chains from a single sample sequenced in a study of blood T cell repertoires in COVID-19 (dated by TCRdb to the early 2020s). The library was prepared using the immunoSEQ multiplex PCR assay. TCRdb took over this immuneACCESS table, retaining in-frame rearrangements with V and J assigned. Such tables are incomplete; in checked studies, under half of the missing clones stem from an unresolved V gene, and the remainder is unexplained. A total of 200,000 to 250,000 clones appear in this sample, about 91% of them only once. The ten largest clones take up 2.6% of the sample. Sequencing used PBMCs or T cells enriched from blood (not recorded which). The receptors were sampled from a woman in her twenties or thirties with acute COVID-19.

J is TRBJ1-2 and V is TRBV27; no clear D gene. Germline CDR1 and CDR2: MNHEY and SMNVEV (reference sequence). V was cut by 5 bases and J by 4 bases, with 17 bases left in between. The CDR3 is made up of 15 amino acids. CDR3 in DNA: TGTGCCAGCAGTAAAACTCCGGGAAGAGGCTATGGCTACACCTTC. This gives the protein CASSKTPGRGYGYTF.

The V gene is TRBV19, the J gene TRBJ1-2; 7 positions agree with TRBD1. There are 15 residues in the CDR3. Germline CDR1 is LNHDA and CDR2 is SQIVND (reference sequence). With V trimmed by 5 bases and J by 8 bases, 14 bases remained unmatched. The CDR3 DNA reads TGTGCCAGTAGTCCGGGACAGTTTATCTCGGGCGGCTACACCTTC. Translation gives CASSPGQFISGGYTF.

The chain links TRBV27 to TRBJ2-3; 7 nucleotides agree with TRBD1. There are 18 residues in the CDR3. Germline loops: CDR1 MNHEY, CDR2 SMNVEV (reference sequence). J gave up 1 base and V 3 bases, and 13 bases lay outside the gene matches. In nucleotides, the CDR3 is TGTGCCAGCAGTTTCCTTGACAGGGAACGGGTGCGCACAGATACGCAGTATTTT. This sequence encodes CASSFLDRERVRTDTQYF.

CDR3 coding DNA: TGTGCCAGCAGCCTACCCGATGAGCAGTTCTTC. It codes for CASSLPDEQFF. This rearrangement joins TRBV28 to TRBJ2-1; unclear D gene. Trimming removed 6 bases from V and 8 bases from J, with 8 bases in between. Germline CDR1 MDHEN, CDR2 SYDVKM. The CDR3 is 11 amino acids. The entire variable domain, with the rest obtained from reference TRBV28 and TRBJ2-1, is as follows: DVKVTQSSRYLVKRTGEKVFLECVQDMDHENMFWYRQDPGLGLRLIYFSYDVKMKEKGDIPEGYSVSREKKERFSLILESASTNQTSMYLCASSLPDEQFFGPGTRLTVL.

The chain is built from TRBV5-1 and TRBJ2-1, with TRBD2 identical over 9 bases. Germline CDR1 and CDR2: SGHRS and YFSETQ. V shed 4 bases and J 7 bases; nucleotides not matched to a gene: 3. The CDR3 extends over 13 amino acids. The CDR3 nucleotides read TGCGCCAGCAGCCCCGCGGGGGGGAATGAGCAGTTCTTC. It translates to CASSPAGGNEQFF.

The gene calls are TRBV6-5 and TRBJ1-2, with no clear D. The length of the CDR3 is 14 residues. Trimming shortened V by 0 bases and J by 6 bases, and 11 bases separated the two germline ends. The germline CDR1 and CDR2 sequences are MNHEY and SVGAGI. The DNA of the CDR3 is TGTGCCAGCAGTTACTCGATACGCTTAGATGGCTACACCTTC. Amino acids: CASSYSIRLDGYTF.

CDR3 in DNA: TGTGCCAGCAGCAGTGTGACCGGGACAGGGTCTATTAATTCACCCCTCCACTTT. Its protein product is CASSSVTGTGSINSPLHF. The rearrangement links TRBV7-6 to TRBJ1-6; 9 nucleotides agree with TRBD1. The V gene's germline CDR1 is SGHVS and CDR2 FNYEAQ. The CDR3 consists of 18 residues. J was trimmed by 6 bases and V by 5 bases; bases with no gene match: 14.

V and J are TRBV5-5 and TRBJ1-4, with 9 bases identical to TRBD1. This CDR3 has 14 amino acids. The junction had 7 bases not matched to a gene; V was cut back by 5 bases and J by 8 bases. Germline V gives CDR1 SGHKS, CDR2 YYEKEE (reference sequence). CDR3 nucleotides: TGTGCCAGCAGTAAAACAGGGGGCGACGAAAAACTGTTTTTT. Translation: CASSKTGGDEKLFF. Drawing the rest from reference TRBV5-5 and TRBJ1-4, the complete variable domain is DAGVTQSPTHLIKTRGQQVTLRCSPISGHKSVSWYQQVLGQGPQFIFQYYEKEERGRGNFPDRFSARQFPNYSSELNVNALLLGDSALYLCASSKTGGDEKLFFGSGTQLSVL.

This clone has just one count. The chain is built from TRBV3-1 (or the pseudogene TRBV3-2) and TRBJ1-1; tentatively, D is TRBD1 (6 bases). Trimming took off 0 bases at V and 1 base at J, with 9 bases between the two ends. Germline-derived CDR1 and CDR2 are LGHDT and YNNKEL (reference sequence). The CDR3 has 15 amino acids. In nucleotides, the CDR3 is TGTGCCAGCAGCCAAGAACCGACAGGGAACACTGAAGCTTTCTTT. Protein: CASSQEPTGNTEAFF.

The CDR3 sequence is CASSQAKTSGAETQYF. Here the CDR3 DNA reads TGCGCCAGCAGCCAAGCCAAGACTAGCGGGGCAGAGACCCAGTACTTC. The rearrangement joins TRBV4-3 to TRBJ2-5, with 11 bases identical to TRBD2. Per the germline V gene, CDR1 is LGHNA and CDR2 is YSLEER. This CDR3 contains 16 residues. V gave up 1 base and J gave up 4 bases; unmatched junction bases: 5.

The V call is TRBV27, the J call TRBJ1-2; a weak D match, TRBD1 (5 bases). The CDR3 has 13 amino acids. Germline lookup yields CDR1 MNHEY and CDR2 SMNVEV (reference sequence). Trimming removed 5 bases from V and 4 bases from J, with 11 bases in between. In nucleotides, the CDR3 is TGTGCCAGCAGTCCCAGGGTGGCCTATGGCTACACCTTC. Translated: CASSPRVAYGYTF.

The chain recombines TRBV10-1 with TRBJ2-5; 8 bases align to TRBD2. Germline-derived CDR1 and CDR2 are WNHNN and SYGVQD (reference sequence). This CDR3 comprises 14 residues. After removal of 5 bases from V and 6 bases from J, the junction contained 8 bases not matched to a gene. This chain's CDR3 is CASSSSGGYQTQYF. DNA of the CDR3: TGCGCCAGCAGTTCAAGCGGGGGATACCAGACCCAGTACTTC.

The chain joins TRBV12-3 or TRBV12-4 to TRBJ1-2; tentatively, D is TRBD1 (5 bases). V was cut by 4 bases and J by 4 bases, with 7 bases left in between. The CDR3 contains 12 residues. CDR3 sequence (DNA): TGTGCCAGCAGTTGGACAACCTATGGCTACACCTTC. This encodes CASSWTTYGYTF.

The chain combines TRBV14 with TRBJ2-1; 8 nucleotides agree with TRBD2. Trimming removed 4 bases from V and 9 bases from J; junction bases left unmatched: 8. CDR3 size: 14 residues. Germline CDR1 is SGHDN and CDR2 is FVKESK. The CDR3 protein is CASSLPGGGTEQFF. The CDR3 region has the DNA TGTGCCAGCAGCCTCCCCGGGGGGGGAACTGAGCAGTTCTTC.

The V and J genes are TRBV10-3 and TRBJ1-2, with 7 bases aligning to TRBD1. Germline CDR1 and CDR2: ENHRY and SYGVKD. The CDR3 spans 14 residues. Trimming removed 3 bases from V and 5 bases from J; junction bases left unmatched: 6. DNA for the CDR3: TGTGCCATCAGTGAAACGACAGGGCCGTATGGCTACACCTTC. It codes for CAISETTGPYGYTF.

This clone is a singleton in its sample. The J gene is TRBJ1-5, the V gene TRBV10-2, with D unresolved. Germline CDR1 WSHSY, CDR2 SAAADI. Trimming pared 6 bases from V and 4 bases from J, leaving 10 bases between. The CDR3 has 13 amino acids. The CDR3 DNA reads TGCGCCAGCAGGGATCTCGGGAATCAGCCCCAGCATTTT. It specifies CASRDLGNQPQHF.

The J gene is TRBJ2-3, the V gene TRBV25-1; D remains unclear. The CDR3 spans 14 residues. Trimming left V 1 base short and J 14 bases short, with 19 bases between. The germline gives CDR1 MGHDK, CDR2 SYGVNS. Written as DNA, the CDR3 is TGTGCCAGCAGTGAATCGGAGACCCCCCTACCCTCGTATTTT. It encodes CASSESETPLPSYF.

CDR3 sequence reads: CASSPPNALQTNEQFF. CDR3 nucleotide sequence: TGTGCCAGCTCACCACCGAACGCCTTACAGACGAATGAGCAGTTCTTC. The V and J genes are TRBV18 and TRBJ2-1; D is uncertain. The V gene lost 0 bases and the J gene lost 7 bases, with 16 bases spanning the gap. CDR3 length equals 16 residues. Germline CDR1 KGHSH, CDR2 LQKENI.

The chain's CDR3 is CASRDIYSNQPQHF. The CDR3 DNA reads TGTGCCAGTCGGGACATTTATAGCAATCAGCCCCAGCATTTT. The chain has TRBV19 and TRBJ1-5; D might be TRBD1 (6 bases). The CDR3 is 14 amino acids. Germline assignment: CDR1 LNHDA and CDR2 SQIVND (reference sequence). Trimming removed 8 bases from V and 0 bases from J, with 11 bases in between.

V is TRBV6-2 or TRBV6-3 and J is TRBJ1-5; D possibly corresponds to TRBD1 (5 bases). Trimming took 2 bases from V and 7 from J, leaving 9 bases between them. This CDR3 has 13 amino acids. The germline gives CDR1 MNHEY, CDR2 SVGEGT. CDR3 in amino acids: CASSYGAAQPQHF. The CDR3 region has the DNA TGTGCCAGCAGTTACGGGGCAGCCCAGCCCCAGCATTTT.

This chain links TRBV6-5 with TRBJ1-2; D is perhaps TRBD1 (5 bases). CDR3 length equals 13 residues. Germline V gives CDR1 MNHEY, CDR2 SVGAGI. The V and J ends lost 4 bases and 8 bases respectively, with 14 bases between them. CDR3 amino acids: CASSSGNPIGYTF. The CDR3 DNA sequence: TGTGCCAGCAGTTCAGGGAATCCGATCGGCTACACCTTC.

V and J are TRBV9 and TRBJ2-7; 9 positions agree with TRBD1. The V gene's germline CDR1 is SGDLS and CDR2 YYNGEE. This CDR3 is 16 amino acids long. The V and J ends lost 0 bases and 5 bases, in that order; junction bases with no gene match: 9. Here the CDR3 reads CASSVGVGQGTNEQYF. The CDR3 nucleotides read TGTGCCAGCAGCGTAGGGGTTGGACAGGGGACGAACGAGCAGTACTTC.

The chain joins TRBV5-6 to TRBJ2-5; possible D gene TRBD2, 6 bases. Trimming removed 2 bases at V and 4 bases at J, with 12 bases between. The CDR3 runs 14 residues. In germline, CDR1 is SGHDT, CDR2 YYEEEE. CDR3 DNA sequence: TGTGCCAGCAGCTTCTATAGGAGGGGAGAGACCCAGTACTTC. It encodes CASSFYRRGETQYF.

The gene calls are TRBV4-3 and TRBJ1-4; tentatively, D is TRBD1 (6 bases). Looked up from germline, CDR1 is LGHNA and CDR2 is YSLEER. V lost 4 bases, J lost 6 bases, and 9 bases lay in between. The CDR3 loop spans 13 amino acids. Written as DNA, the CDR3 is TGCGCCAGCAGCCCGGACAGTGATGAAAAACTGTTTTTT. This translates into CASSPDSDEKLFF.

In DNA form, the CDR3 reads TGTGCCAGCAGTGAAGAGGAGGGGGCTCGCTACACCTTC. This codes for CASSEEEGARYTF. The rearrangement links TRBV25-1 to TRBJ1-2; 7 bases line up with TRBD1. CDR1 is MGHDK and CDR2 is SYGVNS in the germline V gene. V dropped 2 bases and J dropped 9; count of bases not matched to a gene: 6. This CDR3 is 13 amino acids long.

This chain links TRBV5-1 with TRBJ2-7; TRBD1 agrees at 7 bases. CDR1 SGHRS and CDR2 YFSETQ come from the germline V gene. V shed 0 bases and J 4 bases; nucleotides not matched to a gene: 7. The CDR3 totals 15 residues. CDR3 in DNA: TGCGCCAGCAGCTTGGAGGACAGGCCGCTATACGAGCAGTACTTC. It encodes CASSLEDRPLYEQYF.

DNA of the CDR3: TGCGCCAGCGGACTAGGAGAATCTGGAAACACCATATATTTT. Translating gives CASGLGESGNTIYF. This sequence joins TRBV5-1 and TRBJ1-3; D remains ambiguous. The germline gives CDR1 SGHRS, CDR2 YFSETQ. Between the trimmed V and J ends, which lost 7 bases and 1 base, there was a span of 12 bases. The CDR3 extends over 14 amino acids.

The CDR3 is CASRPRADLEYF. In DNA, the CDR3 is TGTGCCAGCAGACCCCGAGCAGACTTGGAGTACTTC. The J gene is TRBJ2-7, the V gene TRBV6-5; D ambiguous. V lost 6 bases and J 11 bases, leaving 17 bases between the germline ends. The CDR3 consists of 12 residues. The germline gives CDR1 MNHEY, CDR2 SVGAGI.

J is TRBJ1-1 and V is TRBV5-1, with D maybe TRBD1 (5 bases). Trimming pared 0 bases from V and 0 bases from J, leaving 9 bases between. The CDR3 runs 15 residues. CDR1 is SGHRS and CDR2 is YFSETQ in the germline V gene. DNA for the CDR3: TGCGCCAGCAGCTTGGGGCCGGGGGTGAACACTGAAGCTTTCTTT. This encodes CASSLGPGVNTEAFF. Based on the CDR3 plus reference TRBV5-1 and TRBJ1-1, the full variable domain is KAGVTQTPRYLIKTRGQQVTLSCSPISGHRSVSWYQQTPGQGLQFLFEYFSETQRNKGNFPGRFSGRQFSNSRSEMNVSTLELGDSALYLCASSLGPGVNTEAFFGQGTRLTVV.

The V gene is TRBV6-4, the J gene TRBJ1-1, with D possibly being TRBD1 (6 bases). Germline CDR1 is MRHNA and CDR2 is SNTAGT. The CDR3 spans 13 residues. V lost 6 bases, J lost 3 bases, and 11 bases lay in between. CDR3 in amino acids: CASSQGLDTEAFF. In nucleotides, the CDR3 is TGTGCCAGCAGCCAGGGGCTGGACACTGAAGCTTTCTTT.

This clone was detected ten times or more. The rearrangement joins TRBV10-3 to TRBJ2-2; TRBD2 matches 9 bases. In germline, CDR1 is ENHRY, CDR2 SYGVKD. The CDR3 extends over 16 amino acids. The V gene end was trimmed by 3 bases and the J gene end by 8 bases; junction bases not matched to a gene: 10. The DNA for the CDR3 is TGTGCCATCAGTGACGCTAGCGGGGCCGCTCCGGGGGAGCTGTTTTTT. It codes for CAISDASGAAPGELFF.

V is TRBV19 and J is TRBJ2-1; D is ambiguous. In germline, CDR1 is LNHDA, CDR2 SQIVND (reference sequence). Trimming took 2 bases from V and 5 from J, leaving 7 bases between them. This CDR3 has 13 residues. CDR3 region: CASSIPRDNEQFF. The CDR3 region has the DNA TGTGCCAGTAGTATACCCCGGGACAATGAGCAGTTCTTC.